The clone carrying this TCR beta chain was observed a few times. Its antigen is unknown. The source of the sample is a study of regulatory T cells in long-lasting Graves disease. Findings and caveats of the study: Analyses excluded thyroid tissue, covering peripheral blood alone.

Arm-PCR of CDR3 regions with iRepertoire HTBI primers generated TCR beta libraries. TCRdb reprocessed the multiplex PCR reads with MiXCR, giving one entry per CDR3 protein. The sample records hundreds of thousands of distinct CDR3 sequences, about 15% being singletons. The sample's time point: newly diagnosed GD, antithyroid drugs for less than 3 months. The TCR library was prepared using RNA isolated from PBMCs. Trimming stripped 4 bases from V and 5 bases from J, with 14 bases between. Germline V gives CDR1 MGHRA, CDR2 YSYEKL. The CDR3 runs to 14 residues. Another study also made use of these data, one on T cells in Graves' hyperthyroidism and ophthalmopathy.

This chain joins TRBV4-1 and TRBJ2-5; D perhaps matches TRBD2 (6 bases). Sequencing used peripheral blood mononuclear cells (PBMCs), obtained at new diagnosis, from a patient treated with antithyroid drugs. The sequence was collected from a woman aged 35-65 years with Graves disease. CDR3 nucleotide sequence: TGCGCCAGCAGCCTATTGACTAGTGGTGAGACCCAGTACTTC. The encoded protein is CASSLLTSGETQYF.